The source of this T cell receptor beta chain is a study of human T cells and chemical hapten exposure. Study-wide background: In the approximately 25-week study, patients were dosed weekly with diphenylcyclopropenone on the scalp throughout.

Time point noted: patch test 1, 2 weeks after DPC sensitization. The treatment was: therapeutic diphenylcyclopropenone sensitization with weekly scalp DPC. TCRdb re-called the RACE reads through MiXCR, storing one row per CDR3 protein. This table holds tens of thousands of distinct CDR3 sequences, around 30% found once. Points from the study as a whole: Healthy people's immune response may differ from that of the donors, who had alopecia.

This clonotype appeared a few times. Its antigen is currently unknown. This sequence originates from a man in his forties with alopecia areata. Some clones in this sample may be carry-over from other donors' samples. Material: whole blood, obtained in connection with sensitization to the hapten diphenylcyclopropenone (DPC).

DNA of the CDR3: TGTGCCCGGGACAGATGGACCTACGAGCAGTACTTC. It translates to CARDRWTYEQYF. V and J are TRBV25-1 and TRBJ2-7; TRBD1 aligns across 7 bases. CDR3 size: 12 residues. The junction had 6 bases not matched to a gene; V was cut back by 11 bases and J by 2 bases. Germline V gene data show CDR1 as MGHDK and CDR2 as SYGVNS.